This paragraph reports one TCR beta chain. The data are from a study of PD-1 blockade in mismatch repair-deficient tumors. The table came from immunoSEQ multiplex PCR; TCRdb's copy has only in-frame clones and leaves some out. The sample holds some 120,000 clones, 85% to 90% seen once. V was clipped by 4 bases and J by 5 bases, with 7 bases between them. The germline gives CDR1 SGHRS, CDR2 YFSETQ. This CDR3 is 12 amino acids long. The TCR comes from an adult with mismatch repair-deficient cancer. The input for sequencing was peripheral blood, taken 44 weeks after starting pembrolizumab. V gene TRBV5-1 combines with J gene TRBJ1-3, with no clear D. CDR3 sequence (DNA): TGCGCCAGCAGCCAAAACCGAAACACCATATATTTT. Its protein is CASSQNRNTIYF. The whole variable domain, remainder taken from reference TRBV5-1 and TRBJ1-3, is KAGVTQTPRYLIKTRGQQVTLSCSPISGHRSVSWYQQTPGQGLQFLFEYFSETQRNKGNFPGRFSGRQFSNSRSEMNVSTLELGDSALYLCASSQNRNTIYFGEGSWLTVV.